This TCR beta chain was found in a study of blood T cell repertoires in COVID-19. As for the study in general: PBMCs, B-cell-depleted T cells, or T cells provided the cDNA or gDNA that made up the material.

The cohort comprised adults aged 18 to 89 years residing in 20 to 30 US areas. Clinical histories supplied by participants themselves formed the basis of cohort assignment. Trimming shortened V by 2 bases and J by 3 bases, and 7 bases separated the two germline ends. The CDR3 runs 13 residues. Germline V lookup: CDR1 SSHAT, CDR2 FNYEAQ (reference sequence). Authors' processing steps: Quantification of nucleated cells was approximated via reference gene primer amplification. The protocol was immunoSEQ multiplex PCR, while the TCRdb copy is restricted to in-frame clones and leaves out a portion. The V and J calls and the clone size are those of that table, but D and trimming were determined from the DNA. The sample records some 230,000 clones, approximately 90% being singletons.

The gene calls are TRBV7-7 and TRBJ2-5, with a tentative D call TRBD1 (6 bases). Specimen: PBMCs or T cells enriched from blood (not recorded which). This TCR derives from a young woman in a cohort exposed to, infected with or recovered from COVID-19 (not recorded which). CDR3: CASSLTGKETQYF. The CDR3 bases are TGTGCCAGCAGCTTAACAGGGAAAGAGACCCAGTACTTC.